This T cell receptor (beta chain) was sequenced for a study of T cell repertoires in cytomegalovirus infection. CDR3 length equals 15 residues. Germline V gene sequence: CDR1 MNHEY, CDR2 SMNVEV (reference sequence). With 5 bases removed from V and 3 bases from J, the gap between germline ends came to 15 bases. TCRdb called the reads again in MiXCR, with one record for every CDR3 protein. This table holds approximately 74,000 distinct CDR3 sequences, approximately 39% found once. This clonotype was detected only a few times. Antigen specificity is unknown. This clonotype originated in a human donor in good health (CMV status not recorded). Some clones in this sample may be carry-over from other donors' samples. The V call is TRBV27, the J call TRBJ2-3; D not certain. The sample here was CD8+ T cells from cultured PBMCs, taken from culture after CMV antigen stimulation. Written as DNA, the CDR3 is TGTGCCAGCAGTCCACTCTCGGATTTTACAGATACGCAGTATTTT. Translation gives CASSPLSDFTDTQYF.